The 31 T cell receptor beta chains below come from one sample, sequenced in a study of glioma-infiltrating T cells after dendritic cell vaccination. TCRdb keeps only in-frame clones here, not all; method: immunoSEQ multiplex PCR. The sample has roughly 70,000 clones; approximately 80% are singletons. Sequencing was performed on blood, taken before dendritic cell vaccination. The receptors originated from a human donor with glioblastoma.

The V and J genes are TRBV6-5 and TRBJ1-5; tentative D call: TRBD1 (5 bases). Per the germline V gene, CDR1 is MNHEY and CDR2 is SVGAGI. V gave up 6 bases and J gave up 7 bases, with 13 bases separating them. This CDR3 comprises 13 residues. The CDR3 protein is CASSAGFSQPQHF. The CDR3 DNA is TGTGCCAGCAGCGCAGGGTTCAGCCAGCCCCAGCATTTT.

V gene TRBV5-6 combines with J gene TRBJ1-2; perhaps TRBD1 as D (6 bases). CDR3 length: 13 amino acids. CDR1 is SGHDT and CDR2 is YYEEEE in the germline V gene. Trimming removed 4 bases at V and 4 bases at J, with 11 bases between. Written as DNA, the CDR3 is TGTGCCAGCAGCACCGACAGGAGCTATGGCTACACCTTC. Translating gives CASSTDRSYGYTF.

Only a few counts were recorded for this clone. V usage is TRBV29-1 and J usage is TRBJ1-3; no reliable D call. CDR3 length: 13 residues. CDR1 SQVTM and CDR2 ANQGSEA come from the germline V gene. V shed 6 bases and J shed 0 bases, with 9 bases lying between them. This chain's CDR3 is CSVHHSSGNTIYF. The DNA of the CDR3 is TGCAGCGTCCACCATAGCTCTGGAAACACCATATATTTT.

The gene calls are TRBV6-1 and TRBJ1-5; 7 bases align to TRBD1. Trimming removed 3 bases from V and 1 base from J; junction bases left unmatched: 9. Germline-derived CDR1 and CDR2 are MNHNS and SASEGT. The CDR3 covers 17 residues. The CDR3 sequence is CASSDPDRASSNQPQHF. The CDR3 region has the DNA TGTGCCAGCAGTGACCCCGACAGGGCTTCAAGCAATCAGCCCCAGCATTTT.

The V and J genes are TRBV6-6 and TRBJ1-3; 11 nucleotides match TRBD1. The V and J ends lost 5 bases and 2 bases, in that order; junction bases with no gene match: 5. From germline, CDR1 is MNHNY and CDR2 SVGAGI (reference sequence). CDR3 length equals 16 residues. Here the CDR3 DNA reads TGTGCCAGCAGTCAAACGGGACAGGGGGCTGGAAACACCATATATTTT. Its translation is CASSQTGQGAGNTIYF.

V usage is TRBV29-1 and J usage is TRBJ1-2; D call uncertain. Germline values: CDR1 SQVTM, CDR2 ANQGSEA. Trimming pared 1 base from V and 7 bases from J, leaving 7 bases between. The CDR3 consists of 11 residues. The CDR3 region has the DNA TGCAGCGTTGAAGTAGTTCGTGGCTACACCTTC. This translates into CSVEVVRGYTF.

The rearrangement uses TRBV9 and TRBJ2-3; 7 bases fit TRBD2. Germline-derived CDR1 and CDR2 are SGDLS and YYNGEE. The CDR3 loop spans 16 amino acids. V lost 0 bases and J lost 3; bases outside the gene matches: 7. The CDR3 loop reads CASSVGLAERTDTQYF. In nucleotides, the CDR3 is TGTGCCAGCAGCGTAGGCCTAGCGGAAAGGACAGATACGCAGTATTTT.

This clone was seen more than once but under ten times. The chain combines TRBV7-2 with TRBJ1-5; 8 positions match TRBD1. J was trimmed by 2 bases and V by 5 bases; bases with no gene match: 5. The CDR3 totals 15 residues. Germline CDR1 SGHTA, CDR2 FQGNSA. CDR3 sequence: CASSAGGAGNQPQHF. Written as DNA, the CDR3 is TGTGCCAGCAGCGCAGGGGGCGCGGGCAATCAGCCCCAGCATTTT. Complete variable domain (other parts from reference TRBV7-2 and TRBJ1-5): GAGVSQSPSNKVTEKGKDVELRCDPISGHTALYWYRQSLGQGLEFLIYFQGNSAPDKSGLPSDRFSAERTGGSVSTLTIQRTQQEDSAVYLCASSAGGAGNQPQHFGDGTRLSIL.

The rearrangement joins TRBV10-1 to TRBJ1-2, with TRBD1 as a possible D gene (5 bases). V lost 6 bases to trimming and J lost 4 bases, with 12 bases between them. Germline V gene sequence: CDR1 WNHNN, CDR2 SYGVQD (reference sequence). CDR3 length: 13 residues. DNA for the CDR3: TGCGCCAGCAGCCCCGGCAGGGCCTATGGCTACACCTTC. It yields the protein CASSPGRAYGYTF.

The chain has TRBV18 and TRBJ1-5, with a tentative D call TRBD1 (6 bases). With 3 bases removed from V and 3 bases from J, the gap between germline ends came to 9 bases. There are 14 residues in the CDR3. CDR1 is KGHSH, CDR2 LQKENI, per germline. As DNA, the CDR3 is TGTGCCAGCTCACCGGGGGCCTACAATCAGCCCCAGCATTTT. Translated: CASSPGAYNQPQHF. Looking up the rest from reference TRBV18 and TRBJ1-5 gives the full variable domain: NAGVMQNPRHLVRRRGQEARLRCSPMKGHSHVYWYRQLPEEGLKFMVYLQKENIIDESGMPKERFSAEFPKEGPSILRIQQVVRGDSAAYFCASSPGAYNQPQHFGDGTRLSIL.

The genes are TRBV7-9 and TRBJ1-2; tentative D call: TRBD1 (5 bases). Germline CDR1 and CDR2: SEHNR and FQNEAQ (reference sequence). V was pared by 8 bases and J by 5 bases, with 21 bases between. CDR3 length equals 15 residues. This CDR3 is CASDSVGQGLYGYTF. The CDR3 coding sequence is TGTGCCAGCGATTCCGTGGGGCAGGGTCTTTATGGCTACACCTTC.

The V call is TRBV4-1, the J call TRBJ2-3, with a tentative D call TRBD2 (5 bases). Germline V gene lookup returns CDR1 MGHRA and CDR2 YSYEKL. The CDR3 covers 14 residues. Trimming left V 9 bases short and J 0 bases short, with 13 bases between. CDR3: CASSLGGSTDTQYF. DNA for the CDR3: TGCGCCAGTAGTCTAGGCGGGAGCACAGATACGCAGTATTTT.

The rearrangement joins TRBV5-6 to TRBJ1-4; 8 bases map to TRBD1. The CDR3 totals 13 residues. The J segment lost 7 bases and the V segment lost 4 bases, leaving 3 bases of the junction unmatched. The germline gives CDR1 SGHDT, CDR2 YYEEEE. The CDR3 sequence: CASSRTGTEKLFF. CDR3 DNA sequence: TGTGCCAGCAGCCGGACAGGGACTGAAAAACTGTTTTTT.

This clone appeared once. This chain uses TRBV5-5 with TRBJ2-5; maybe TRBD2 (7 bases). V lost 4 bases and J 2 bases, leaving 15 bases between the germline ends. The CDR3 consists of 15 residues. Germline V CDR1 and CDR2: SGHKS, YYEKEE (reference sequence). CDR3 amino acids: CASSLGGARQETQYF. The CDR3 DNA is TGTGCCAGCAGCCTTGGGGGGGCGCGGCAAGAGACCCAGTACTTC.

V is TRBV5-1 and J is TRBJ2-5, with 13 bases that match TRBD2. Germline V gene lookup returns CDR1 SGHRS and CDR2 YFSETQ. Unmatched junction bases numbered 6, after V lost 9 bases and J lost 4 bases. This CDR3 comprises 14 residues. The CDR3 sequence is CATSLAGGGETQYF. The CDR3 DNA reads TGCGCCACTTCACTAGCGGGAGGGGGAGAGACCCAGTACTTC.

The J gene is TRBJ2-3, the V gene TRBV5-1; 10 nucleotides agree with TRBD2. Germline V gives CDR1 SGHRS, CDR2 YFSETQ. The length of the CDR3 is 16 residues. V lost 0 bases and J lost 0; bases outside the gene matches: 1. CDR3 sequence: CASSLGTSGSTDTQYF. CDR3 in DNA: TGCGCCAGCAGCTTGGGGACTAGCGGAAGCACAGATACGCAGTATTTT.

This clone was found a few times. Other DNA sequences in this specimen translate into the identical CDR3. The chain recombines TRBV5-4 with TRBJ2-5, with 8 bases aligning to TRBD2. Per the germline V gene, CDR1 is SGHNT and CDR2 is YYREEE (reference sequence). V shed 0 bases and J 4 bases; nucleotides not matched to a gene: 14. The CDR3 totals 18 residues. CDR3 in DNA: TGTGCCAGCAGCTTGGTCGGGCTAGCGGGCGCTACCCGAGAGACCCAGTACTTC. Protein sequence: CASSLVGLAGATRETQYF. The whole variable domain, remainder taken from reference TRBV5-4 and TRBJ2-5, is ETGVTQSPTHLIKTRGQQVTLRCSSQSGHNTVSWYQQALGQGPQFIFQYYREEENGRGNFPPRFSGLQFPNYSSELNVNALELDDSALYLCASSLVGLAGATRETQYFGPGTRLLVL.

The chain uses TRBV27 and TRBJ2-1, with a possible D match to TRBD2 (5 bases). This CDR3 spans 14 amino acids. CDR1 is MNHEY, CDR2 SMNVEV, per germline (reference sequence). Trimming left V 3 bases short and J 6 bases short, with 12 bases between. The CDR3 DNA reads TGTGCCAGCAGTTTGAACGGACTGCGCAATGAGCAGTTCTTC. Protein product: CASSLNGLRNEQFF.

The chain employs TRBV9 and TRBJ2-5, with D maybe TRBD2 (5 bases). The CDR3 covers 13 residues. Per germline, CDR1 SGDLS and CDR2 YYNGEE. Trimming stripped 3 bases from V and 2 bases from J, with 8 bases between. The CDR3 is CASSAGYQETQYF. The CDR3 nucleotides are TGTGCCAGCAGCGCGGGATATCAAGAGACCCAGTACTTC.

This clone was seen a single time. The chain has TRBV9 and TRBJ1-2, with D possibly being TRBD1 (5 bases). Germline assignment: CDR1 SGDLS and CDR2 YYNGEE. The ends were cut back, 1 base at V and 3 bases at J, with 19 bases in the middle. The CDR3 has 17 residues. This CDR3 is CASSVSPSGSPDYGYTF. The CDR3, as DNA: TGTGCCAGCAGCGTATCCCCCTCAGGGTCCCCCGACTATGGCTACACCTTC.

CDR3 nucleotide sequence: TGCGCCAGCAGCTTGGCCTTACTGCCACGCAATGAGCAGTTCTTC. It yields the protein CASSLALLPRNEQFF. J is TRBJ2-1 and V is TRBV5-1; D gene unclear. The V gene's germline CDR1 is SGHRS and CDR2 YFSETQ. This CDR3 contains 15 residues. Trimming shortened V by 0 bases and J by 6 bases, and 13 bases separated the two germline ends.

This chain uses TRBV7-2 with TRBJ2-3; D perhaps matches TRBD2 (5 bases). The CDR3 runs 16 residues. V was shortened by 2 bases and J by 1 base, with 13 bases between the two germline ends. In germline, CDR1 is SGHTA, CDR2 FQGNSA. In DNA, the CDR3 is TGTGCCAGCAGCTTATTGCCGGGGTCGGGCACAGATACGCAGTATTTT. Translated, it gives CASSLLPGSGTDTQYF.

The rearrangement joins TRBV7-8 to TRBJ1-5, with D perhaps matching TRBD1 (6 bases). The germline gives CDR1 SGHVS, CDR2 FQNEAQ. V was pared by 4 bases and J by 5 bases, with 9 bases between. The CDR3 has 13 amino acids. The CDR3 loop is CASSSDRDQPQHF. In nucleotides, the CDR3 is TGTGCCAGCAGCTCGGACAGAGATCAGCCCCAGCATTTT.

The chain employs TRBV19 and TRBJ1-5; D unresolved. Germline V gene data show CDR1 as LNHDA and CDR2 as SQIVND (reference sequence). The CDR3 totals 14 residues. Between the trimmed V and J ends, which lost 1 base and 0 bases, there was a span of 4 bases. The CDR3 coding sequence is TGTGCCAGTAGTATAGTCGGTAGCAATCAGCCCCAGCATTTT. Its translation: CASSIVGSNQPQHF.

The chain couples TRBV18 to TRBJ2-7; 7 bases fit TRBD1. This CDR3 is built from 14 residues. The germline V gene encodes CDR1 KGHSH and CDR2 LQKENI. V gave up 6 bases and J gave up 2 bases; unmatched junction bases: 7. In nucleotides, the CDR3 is TGTGCCAGCTCGTCGACAGGGATGACCTACGAGCAGTACGTC. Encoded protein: CASSSTGMTYEQYV.

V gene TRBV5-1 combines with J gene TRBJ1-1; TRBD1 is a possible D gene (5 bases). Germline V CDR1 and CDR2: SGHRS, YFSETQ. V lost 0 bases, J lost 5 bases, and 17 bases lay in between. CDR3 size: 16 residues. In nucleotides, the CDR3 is TGCGCCAGCAGCTTGGCCCCCGGGGGGGAAGGAACTGAAGCTTTCTTT. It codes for CASSLAPGGEGTEAFF. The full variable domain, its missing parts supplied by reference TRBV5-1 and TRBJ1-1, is KAGVTQTPRYLIKTRGQQVTLSCSPISGHRSVSWYQQTPGQGLQFLFEYFSETQRNKGNFPGRFSGRQFSNSRSEMNVSTLELGDSALYLCASSLAPGGEGTEAFFGQGTRLTVV.

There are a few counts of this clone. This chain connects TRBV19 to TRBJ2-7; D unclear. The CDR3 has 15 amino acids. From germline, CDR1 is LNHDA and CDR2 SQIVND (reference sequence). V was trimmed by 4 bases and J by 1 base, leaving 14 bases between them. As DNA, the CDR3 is TGTGCCAGTAGTAGGTCGGCAGGTCAGTCCTACGAGCAGTACGTC. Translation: CASSRSAGQSYEQYV.

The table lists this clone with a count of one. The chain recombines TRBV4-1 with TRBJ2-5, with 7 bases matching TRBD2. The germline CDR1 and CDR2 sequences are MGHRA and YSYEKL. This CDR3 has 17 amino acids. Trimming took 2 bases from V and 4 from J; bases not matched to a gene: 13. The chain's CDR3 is CASSQILGRYGGETQYF. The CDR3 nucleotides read TGCGCCAGCAGCCAAATCCTCGGGAGGTATGGAGGAGAGACCCAGTACTTC.

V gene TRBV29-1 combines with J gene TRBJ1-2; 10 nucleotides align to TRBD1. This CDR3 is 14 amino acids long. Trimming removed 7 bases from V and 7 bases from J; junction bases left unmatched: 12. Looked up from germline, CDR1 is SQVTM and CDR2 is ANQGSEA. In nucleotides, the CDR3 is TGCAGCGCCGAGGACCGGGACAGGGGTCGTGGCTACACCTTC. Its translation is CSAEDRDRGRGYTF.

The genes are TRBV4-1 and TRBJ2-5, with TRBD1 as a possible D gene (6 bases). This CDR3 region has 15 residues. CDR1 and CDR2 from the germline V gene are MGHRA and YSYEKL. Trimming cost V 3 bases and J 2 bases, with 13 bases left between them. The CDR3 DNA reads TGCGCCAGCAGCCAGGTCCGGGACATACAAGAGACCCAGTACTTC. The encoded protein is CASSQVRDIQETQYF.

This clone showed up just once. The CDR3 nucleotides are TGCGCCAGCAGTCTGGGGCCGCTCTATGGCTACACCTTC. It specifies CASSLGPLYGYTF. The rearrangement uses TRBV5-1 and TRBJ1-2, with D possibly TRBD1 on 5 matching bases. The V end was cut by 5 bases, the J end by 4 bases, with 12 bases between. CDR3 size: 13 residues. The germline V gene encodes CDR1 SGHRS and CDR2 YFSETQ. The whole variable domain, filled in from reference TRBV5-1 and TRBJ1-2, reads KAGVTQTPRYLIKTRGQQVTLSCSPISGHRSVSWYQQTPGQGLQFLFEYFSETQRNKGNFPGRFSGRQFSNSRSEMNVSTLELGDSALYLCASSLGPLYGYTFGSGTRLTVV.